Each of the 20 T cell receptor beta chains below was sequenced from the same sample in a study of T cell responses to AZD1222 COVID-19 vaccine. Assay: immunoSEQ multiplex PCR; the TCRdb copy retains only in-frame clones and omits some. The top ten clones hold about 9.7% of a sample with 100,000 or so clones, more than 75% of them seen once. This sample comprised peripheral blood, obtained on day 0 of AZD1222 vaccination. All receptors come from an adult in good health.

The chain employs TRBV30 and TRBJ1-4, with a tentative D call TRBD1 (6 bases). Trimming removed 1 base at V and 8 bases at J, with 11 bases between. Looked up from germline, CDR1 is GTSNPN and CDR2 is SVGIG (reference sequence). The CDR3 sequence is 13 residues long. CDR3 amino acids: CAWSAWTDEKLFF. CDR3 DNA sequence: TGTGCCTGGAGTGCCTGGACAGACGAAAAACTGTTTTTT.

This chain connects TRBV7-3 to TRBJ2-2; no firm D call. V was trimmed by 5 bases and J by 3 bases, leaving 22 bases between them. This CDR3 has 18 residues. Germline CDR1 is SGHTA and CDR2 is FQGTGA. The CDR3: CASSSQAPPTRDTGELFF. The CDR3 DNA sequence: TGTGCCAGCAGCAGTCAGGCGCCGCCAACGCGAGACACCGGGGAGCTGTTTTTT.

This clone has just one count. This rearrangement joins TRBV30 to TRBJ2-7; tentatively, D is TRBD2 (6 bases). The CDR3 is 13 amino acids. CDR1 GTSNPN and CDR2 SVGIG come from the germline V gene (reference sequence). The ends were cut back, 3 bases at V and 4 bases at J, with 13 bases in the middle. The CDR3 DNA reads as TGTGCCTGGAGGCGGAGGGTTGGATACGAGCAGTACTTC. This translates into CAWRRRVGYEQYF.

The rearrangement uses TRBV9 and TRBJ1-1; D may be TRBD1 (5 bases). Germline V lookup: CDR1 SGDLS, CDR2 YYNGEE. V shed 5 bases and J shed 1 base, with 18 bases lying between them. This CDR3 spans 16 amino acids. This CDR3 reads CASRALPTVENTEAFF. In DNA form, the CDR3 reads TGTGCCAGCAGGGCTCTTCCGACAGTAGAGAACACTGAAGCTTTCTTT.

This clone came up once. V usage is TRBV19 and J usage is TRBJ2-3; D remains unclear. V dropped 5 bases and J dropped 2 bases, with 11 bases sitting between them. The CDR3 covers 14 residues. Germline values: CDR1 LNHDA, CDR2 SQIVND (reference sequence). The chain's CDR3 is CASSSAGFTDTQYF. CDR3 DNA: TGTGCCAGTAGTTCGGCAGGATTCACAGATACGCAGTATTTT.

CDR3 residues: CASSAPGGGAGSPLHF. DNA of the CDR3: TGTGCCAGCAGTGCCCCAGGGGGGGGCGCGGGTTCACCCCTCCACTTT. The chain combines TRBV28 with TRBJ1-6; 7 positions match TRBD1. The J segment lost 9 bases and the V segment lost 5 bases, leaving 13 bases of the junction unmatched. In germline, CDR1 is MDHEN, CDR2 SYDVKM. This CDR3 is 16 amino acids long.

This chain joins TRBV27 and TRBJ1-2; 8 bases fit TRBD1. The CDR3 runs to 14 residues. The V and J ends lost 2 bases and 8 bases, in that order; junction bases with no gene match: 7. CDR1 is MNHEY and CDR2 is SMNVEV in the germline V gene (reference sequence). The CDR3 bases are TGTGCCAGCAGTTTAAAGGGAACAGGGGGGGGCTACACCTTC. Protein product: CASSLKGTGGGYTF.

This sequence joins TRBV6-5 and TRBJ1-1, with D hard to call. The germline V and J ends were trimmed by 6 bases and 8 bases, with 19 bases remaining between them. Germline lookup yields CDR1 MNHEY and CDR2 SVGAGI. The CDR3 loop spans 14 amino acids. The CDR3 sequence is CASSGRRKQREAFF. Here the CDR3 DNA reads TGTGCCAGCAGCGGTCGGAGGAAGCAAAGGGAAGCTTTCTTT.

The chain recombines TRBV19 with TRBJ1-4, with D hard to call. The CDR3 totals 14 residues. Germline V gene sequence: CDR1 LNHDA, CDR2 SQIVND (reference sequence). V dropped 7 bases and J dropped 0 bases, with 9 bases sitting between them. For the CDR3, the DNA is TGTGCCAGTACGGGCGGCGCAACTAATGAAAAACTGTTTTTT. Amino acid sequence: CASTGGATNEKLFF.

V is TRBV3-1 (or the pseudogene TRBV3-2) and J is TRBJ1-2; tentative D call: TRBD1 (5 bases). Trimming removed 0 bases at V and 10 bases at J, with 12 bases between. Germline CDR1 LGHDT, CDR2 YNNKEL (reference sequence). This CDR3 contains 13 residues. CDR3 loop: CASSQDLLGTYTF. As DNA, the CDR3 is TGTGCCAGCAGCCAAGATCTTTTAGGGACCTACACCTTC.

The V and J genes are TRBV25-1 and TRBJ1-5; TRBD1 agrees at 7 bases. V was pared by 2 bases and J by 6 bases, with 1 base of the junction left unmatched. CDR1 and CDR2 (germline): MGHDK, SYGVNS. The CDR3 covers 13 residues. The CDR3: CASSEPGGQPQHF. The CDR3 DNA sequence: TGTGCCAGCAGTGAACCAGGGGGTCAGCCCCAGCATTTT.

The chain employs TRBV6-6 and TRBJ2-1; D unclear. Germline assignment: CDR1 MNHNY and CDR2 SVGAGI (reference sequence). This CDR3 is 15 amino acids long. V lost 0 bases and J 0 bases, leaving 6 bases between the germline ends. DNA of the CDR3: TGTGCCAGCAGTTACTCAGGAGACTCCTACAATGAGCAGTTCTTC. It specifies CASSYSGDSYNEQFF.

The chain has TRBV24-1 and TRBJ2-7, with 8 bases matching TRBD1. The CDR3 covers 15 residues. J lost 2 bases, V lost 5 bases, and 7 bases had no gene match. Germline-derived CDR1 and CDR2 are KGHDR and SFDVKD. CDR3 coding DNA: TGTGCCACCAGTGTCCGGGCAGGGGGCACCTACGAGCAGTACTTC. This sequence encodes CATSVRAGGTYEQYF.

The chain carries TRBV3-1 (or the pseudogene TRBV3-2) and TRBJ1-6; D call uncertain. Germline-derived CDR1 and CDR2 are LGHDT and YNNKEL (reference sequence). V gave up 0 bases and J gave up 7 bases, with 10 bases separating them. The CDR3 spans 15 residues. The CDR3 loop is CASSQEVGGNSPLHF. CDR3 DNA sequence: TGTGCCAGCAGCCAAGAAGTCGGTGGGAATTCACCCCTCCACTTT.

This clone was observed once. The gene calls are TRBV6-1 and TRBJ1-5; unclear D gene. Germline V gene data show CDR1 as MNHNS and CDR2 as SASEGT. This CDR3 has 13 amino acids. The germline V and J ends were trimmed by 1 base and 4 bases, with 5 bases remaining between them. The CDR3 protein is CASSEGSNQPQHF. CDR3 DNA sequence: TGTGCCAGCAGTGAAGGCAGTAATCAGCCCCAGCATTTT.

The J gene is TRBJ2-2, the V gene TRBV18, with 9 bases identical to TRBD2. The trim removed 3 bases at V and 4 bases at J, leaving 6 bases unmatched. Per germline, CDR1 KGHSH and CDR2 LQKENI. This CDR3 has 16 amino acids. CDR3 coding DNA: TGTGCCAGCTCACCTTCGGGTAGCGGGAGCACCGGGGAGCTGTTTTTT. Its translation: CASSPSGSGSTGELFF.

The chain carries TRBV11-2 and TRBJ2-5; D is unclear. The CDR3 runs 13 residues. From germline, CDR1 is SGHAT and CDR2 FQNNGV. Deletions cut 1 base from V and 4 bases from J, with 7 bases between. The CDR3 sequence: CASSLVGGETQYF. Here the CDR3 DNA reads TGTGCCAGCAGCTTAGTAGGTGGAGAGACCCAGTACTTC.

This rearrangement joins TRBV5-6 to TRBJ2-3; 8 positions agree with TRBD2. Looked up from germline, CDR1 is SGHDT and CDR2 is YYEEEE. The CDR3 runs to 16 residues. V lost 1 base, J lost 2 bases, and 6 bases stayed unmatched. CDR3 loop: CASSLSGRATTDTQYF. The CDR3 DNA reads TGTGCCAGCAGCTTGTCCGGGAGGGCCACCACAGATACGCAGTATTTT.

The genes are TRBV5-1 and TRBJ1-2, with D tentatively TRBD1 (5 bases). V lost 5 bases to trimming and J lost 6 bases, with 17 bases between them. The CDR3 runs 14 residues. Germline CDR1 SGHRS, CDR2 YFSETQ. CDR3 amino acids: CASRLTTGPNGYTF. CDR3 coding DNA: TGCGCCAGCAGATTGACAACAGGTCCCAATGGCTACACCTTC.

The chain carries TRBV6-5 and TRBJ1-1; TRBD1 matches at 9 bases. The germline V gene has CDR1 MNHEY and CDR2 SVGAGI. Trimming cost V 7 bases and J 5 bases; bases outside gene matches: 8. This CDR3 has 14 residues. As DNA, the CDR3 is TGTGCCAGCACCTCCGGGACAGGGAGGACTGAAGCTTTCTTT. It translates to CASTSGTGRTEAFF.